One and the same sample provided the 23 T cell receptor beta chains below, sequenced in a study of cytomegalovirus exposure and HLA in healthy donors (dated by TCRdb to about 2017). The library was produced with the immunoSEQ multiplex PCR assay. For the multiplex PCR, a mixture combining 60 forward primers for TCR Vbeta segments and 13 reverse primers for TCR Jbeta segments was used. TCRdb carries this immuneACCESS record with in-frame sequences only. Its versions omit some clonotypes, under half of them owing to an unresolved V gene in the studies checked, with the rest unexplained. This sample has 110,000 to 150,000 clones in its table, and roughly 78% of those were observed once. The ten largest clones take up approximately 2% of the sample. The sequenced material came from PBMCs. Every receptor here comes from a man aged 25 to 40 in good health and CMV-seronegative.

V gene TRBV10-2 combines with J gene TRBJ2-5; TRBD2 agrees at 8 bases. The V segment lost 7 bases and the J segment 11 bases; nucleotides outside the gene matches: 12. The CDR3 is made up of 13 amino acids. The germline V gene encodes CDR1 WSHSY and CDR2 SAAADI. DNA of the CDR3: TGCGCCAGCACGACGGGGGGGCTAGCGGAGCAGTACTTC. The encoded protein is CASTTGGLAEQYF.

In nucleotides, the CDR3 is TGCGCCAGCAGCCAAGACCCAGGGTTTGATGGCTACACCTTC. Translation: CASSQDPGFDGYTF. This chain uses TRBV4-1 with TRBJ1-2, with D perhaps TRBD1 (5 bases). CDR3 length equals 14 residues. The V end lost 0 bases, the J end lost 6 bases, and 11 bases lay between the germline ends. Germline CDR1 MGHRA, CDR2 YSYEKL.

The rearrangement uses TRBV25-1 and TRBJ2-1; 8 bases agree with TRBD1. V lost 4 bases and J lost 6; bases outside the gene matches: 2. There are 13 residues in the CDR3. Germline assignment: CDR1 MGHDK and CDR2 SYGVNS. The CDR3 bases are TGTGCCAGCAGTGGGGGACAGGCCAATGAGCAGTTCTTC. This encodes CASSGGQANEQFF. The full variable domain, completed using reference TRBV25-1 and TRBJ2-1, is EADIYQTPRYLVIGTGKKITLECSQTMGHDKMYWYQQDPGMELHLIHYSYGVNSTEKGDLSSESTVSRIRTEHFPLTLESARPSHTSQYLCASSGGQANEQFFGPGTRLTVL.

This rearrangement joins TRBV27 to TRBJ1-6, with a possible D match to TRBD1 (5 bases). Germline V CDR1 and CDR2: MNHEY, SMNVEV (reference sequence). Trimming took off 10 bases at V and 4 bases at J, with 11 bases between the two ends. CDR3 length equals 13 residues. CDR3 residues: CATAGGYNSPLHF. The CDR3 DNA follows: TGTGCCACCGCCGGGGGGTATAATTCACCCCTCCACTTT.

The chain couples TRBV7-9 to TRBJ2-3; 9 nucleotides line up with TRBD2. This CDR3 has 16 amino acids. CDR1 is SEHNR, CDR2 FQNEAQ, per germline (reference sequence). The J segment lost 0 bases and the V segment lost 4 bases, leaving 5 bases of the junction unmatched. The CDR3 sequence is CASSSGLASSTDTQYF. The CDR3 DNA follows: TGTGCCAGCAGCTCAGGACTAGCGTCCAGCACAGATACGCAGTATTTT. Filled out from reference TRBV7-9 and TRBJ2-3, the complete variable domain reads DTGVSQNPRHKITKRGQNVTFRCDPISEHNRLYWYRQTLGQGPEFLTYFQNEAQLEKSRLLSDRFSAERPKGSFSTLEIQRTEQGDSAMYLCASSSGLASSTDTQYFGPGTRLTVL.

The gene calls are TRBV5-1 and TRBJ2-3; D might be TRBD1 (5 bases). The CDR3 extends over 15 amino acids. Trimming took 2 bases from V and 1 from J, leaving 11 bases between them. Germline values: CDR1 SGHRS, CDR2 YFSETQ. The DNA of the CDR3 is TGCGCCAGCAGCTTCCAGGGCCCCCGCACAGATACGCAGTATTTT. Its translation: CASSFQGPRTDTQYF.

V and J are TRBV14 and TRBJ2-5; 8 bases map to TRBD2. The CDR3 loop spans 14 amino acids. Germline loops: CDR1 SGHDN, CDR2 FVKESK. V gave up 3 bases and J gave up 5 bases; unmatched junction bases: 5. CDR3 region: CASSHRAGAETQYF. DNA of the CDR3: TGTGCCAGCAGCCACCGAGCGGGAGCGGAGACCCAGTACTTC.

This clone was observed once. The V call is TRBV28, the J call TRBJ1-1, with TRBD1 matching over 7 bases. V was clipped by 3 bases and J by 9 bases; unmatched bases: 1. CDR3 length: 11 amino acids. CDR1 and CDR2 from the germline V gene are MDHEN and SYDVKM. The CDR3, as DNA: TGTGCCAGCAGTTTGGACAGGCAAGCTTTCTTT. Translating it yields CASSLDRQAFF.

This chain uses TRBV29-1 with TRBJ2-7, with 8 nucleotides matching TRBD2. Unmatched junction bases numbered 8, after V lost 3 bases and J lost 4 bases. The CDR3 has 14 residues. Germline V gene sequence: CDR1 SQVTM, CDR2 ANQGSEA. The CDR3 region is CSVDGSGGGYEQYF. CDR3 nucleotide sequence: TGCAGCGTTGACGGGTCGGGAGGGGGTTACGAGCAGTACTTC.

This clone was seen many times. The CDR3 reads CASSDSSASSYNEQFF. The CDR3 DNA sequence: TGTGCCAGCAGTGACTCTAGCGCCAGCTCCTACAATGAGCAGTTCTTC. The chain recombines TRBV6-4 with TRBJ2-1; the D gene is possibly TRBD2 (5 bases). Germline CDR1 and CDR2: MRHNA and SNTAGT. The CDR3 runs 16 residues. V gave up 0 bases and J gave up 0 bases, with 9 bases separating them.

This chain connects TRBV19 to TRBJ2-1; 12 positions match TRBD2. Germline-derived CDR1 and CDR2 are LNHDA and SQIVND (reference sequence). Trimming at V came to 3 bases and at J to 2 bases, leaving 14 bases not matched to a gene. The CDR3 contains 20 residues. The CDR3 loop reads CASSIGAPGTSGGPYNEQFF. For the CDR3, the DNA is TGTGCCAGTAGTATTGGTGCCCCCGGAACTAGCGGGGGGCCCTACAATGAGCAGTTCTTC.

This clone was seen only once. The genes are TRBV2 and TRBJ1-6; TRBD1 aligns across 8 bases. The germline CDR1 and CDR2 sequences are SNHLY and FYNNEI. V dropped 6 bases and J dropped 11; count of bases not matched to a gene: 9. The CDR3 has 14 amino acids. The CDR3 loop reads CASRTWTGNAPLHF. In nucleotides, the CDR3 is TGTGCCAGCAGAACCTGGACAGGGAATGCACCCCTCCACTTT.

V and J are TRBV9 and TRBJ2-1; 8 nucleotides match TRBD2. The CDR3 sequence is 23 residues long. The germline CDR1 and CDR2 sequences are SGDLS and YYNGEE. V was pared by 4 bases and J by 2 bases, with 29 bases of the junction left unmatched. For the CDR3, the DNA is TGTGCCAGCAGCCACCCCCTGAGCCTGGGGCTAGCGGGTTTTGGGCAGGCCTACAATGAGCAGTTCTTC. Protein product: CASSHPLSLGLAGFGQAYNEQFF.

V is TRBV10-3 and J is TRBJ1-2; 7 nucleotides line up with TRBD1. V was pared by 2 bases and J by 6 bases, with 6 bases of the junction left unmatched. CDR1 is ENHRY and CDR2 is SYGVKD in the germline V gene. CDR3 length: 14 amino acids. The chain's CDR3 is CAISEVGQDHGYTF. The CDR3 region has the DNA TGTGCCATCAGTGAGGTTGGACAGGACCATGGCTACACCTTC.

The rearrangement uses TRBV7-9 and TRBJ2-5; TRBD2 might be the D (6 bases). From germline, CDR1 is SEHNR and CDR2 FQNEAQ (reference sequence). Trimming pared 3 bases from V and 7 bases from J, leaving 9 bases between. This CDR3 spans 12 amino acids. This CDR3 is CASSLQGGTQYF. CDR3 sequence (DNA): TGTGCCAGCAGCTTGCAGGGAGGGACCCAGTACTTC.

The rearrangement uses TRBV4-1 and TRBJ1-1; D unresolved. In germline, CDR1 is MGHRA, CDR2 YSYEKL. Trimming took 2 bases from V and 0 from J, leaving 4 bases between them. The CDR3 is made up of 13 amino acids. In DNA, the CDR3 is TGCGCCAGCAGCCAAATCTTGAACACTGAAGCTTTCTTT. Its translation: CASSQILNTEAFF.

J is TRBJ2-7 and V is TRBV5-8, with a tentative D call TRBD1 (6 bases). This CDR3 contains 14 residues. Trimming took 0 bases from V and 6 from J, leaving 13 bases between them. Germline assignment: CDR1 SGHTS and CDR2 YDEGEE. The CDR3 is CASSLVGQRREQYF. The CDR3 DNA reads as TGTGCCAGCAGCTTGGTAGGACAGAGGCGCGAGCAGTACTTC.

This chain links TRBV27 with TRBJ2-5; 9 nucleotides match TRBD2. This CDR3 has 14 residues. Germline loops: CDR1 MNHEY, CDR2 SMNVEV (reference sequence). The V and J ends lost 6 bases and 5 bases, in that order; junction bases with no gene match: 7. CDR3 coding DNA: TGTGCCAGCAGCGACAGCGGGAGGACGGAGACCCAGTACTTC. This gives the protein CASSDSGRTETQYF.

The chain recombines TRBV4-2 with TRBJ1-1; the D gene is possibly TRBD1 (6 bases). The CDR3 sequence is 13 residues long. V lost 4 bases to trimming and J lost 8 bases, with 14 bases between them. CDR1 LGHNA and CDR2 YNFKEQ come from the germline V gene. The CDR3 protein is CASSPNKGTEAFF. CDR3 DNA sequence: TGTGCCAGCAGCCCAAATAAAGGGACAGAAGCTTTCTTT.

The chain links TRBV2 to TRBJ2-1, with D possibly being TRBD2 (7 bases). CDR1 and CDR2 from the germline V gene are SNHLY and FYNNEI. This CDR3 has 15 amino acids. Trimming removed 2 bases at V and 8 bases at J, with 16 bases between. CDR3 in DNA: TGTGCCAGCAGTGAATACGGGGGGCCTGGGGATGAGCAGTTCTTC. It is translated as CASSEYGGPGDEQFF.

This rearrangement joins TRBV14 to TRBJ2-3, with D possibly TRBD1 on 5 matching bases. CDR1 and CDR2 from the germline V gene are SGHDN and FVKESK. Trimming took 4 bases from V and 5 from J, leaving 7 bases between them. The CDR3 loop spans 12 amino acids. The CDR3, as DNA: TGTGCCAGCAGCCGGGGCCTAGATACGCAGTATTTT. Translating it yields CASSRGLDTQYF.

The chain is built from TRBV6-1 and TRBJ1-3; D is perhaps TRBD1 (6 bases). This CDR3 is 15 amino acids long. Germline V lookup: CDR1 MNHNS, CDR2 SASEGT. The V and J ends lost 6 bases and 5 bases respectively, with 17 bases between them. DNA for the CDR3: TGTGCCAGCAGCGCCGGACAGTCTCAGAGAAACACCATATATTTT. Its translation is CASSAGQSQRNTIYF.

V gene TRBV27 combines with J gene TRBJ2-5, with D maybe TRBD2 (6 bases). Germline-derived CDR1 and CDR2 are MNHEY and SMNVEV (reference sequence). V lost 1 base, J lost 0 bases, and 6 bases lay in between. CDR3 size: 14 residues. CDR3 loop: CASSLWGDQETQYF. CDR3 nucleotides: TGTGCCAGCAGTTTATGGGGGGACCAAGAGACCCAGTACTTC.